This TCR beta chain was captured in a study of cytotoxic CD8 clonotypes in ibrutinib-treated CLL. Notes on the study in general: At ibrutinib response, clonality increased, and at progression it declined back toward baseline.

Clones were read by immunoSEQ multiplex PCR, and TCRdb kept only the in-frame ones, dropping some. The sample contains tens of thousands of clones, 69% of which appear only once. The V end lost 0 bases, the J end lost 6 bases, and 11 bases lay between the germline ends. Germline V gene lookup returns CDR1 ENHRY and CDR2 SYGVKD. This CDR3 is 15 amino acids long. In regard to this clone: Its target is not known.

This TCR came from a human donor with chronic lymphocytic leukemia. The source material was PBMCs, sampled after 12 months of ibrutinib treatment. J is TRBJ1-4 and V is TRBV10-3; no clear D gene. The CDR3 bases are TGTGCCATCAGTGAGTCGGGTATCCATGATGAAAAACTGTTTTTT. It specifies CAISESGIHDEKLFF.